Listed below are T cell receptor beta chains from one sample, sequenced in a study of T cells in Graves' hyperthyroidism and ophthalmopathy. MiXCR was run by TCRdb on the multiplex PCR reads, yielding one entry per CDR3 protein. The table lists roughly 570,000 distinct CDR3 sequences, 46% of them singletons. Sample: peripheral blood or thyroid tissue (not recorded which). Receptors were obtained from an adult woman with Graves' disease, either hyperthyroidism or ophthalmopathy (not recorded which). The CDR3 runs from the conserved cysteine through the conserved F or W. D genes are given only for firm matches. Size values are once, few and many counts, or a class for expanded clones, and some rows have none.

d_gene: .
j_gene: TRBJ2-5
abundance: once
v_gene: TRBV7-3
CDR3aa: CASSDTGGQLATQYF
CDR3nt: TGTGCCAGCAGCGACACCGGCGGACAGCTTGCGACCCAGTACTTC

d_gene: .
j_gene: TRBJ2-5
abundance: many
v_gene: TRBV9
CDR3aa: CASSGSIRETQYF
CDR3nt: TGTGCCAGCAGCGGCTCCATAAGGGAGACCCAGTACTTC

d_gene: TRBD2
j_gene: TRBJ2-2
abundance: many
v_gene: TRBV7-9
CDR3aa: CASSWRLADTGELFF
CDR3nt: TGTGCCAGCAGCTGGAGACTAGCTGACACCGGGGAGCTGTTTTTT

d_gene: TRBD2
j_gene: TRBJ2-2
abundance: many
v_gene: TRBV4-1
CDR3aa: CASSQGLAGDRTGELFF
CDR3nt: TGCGCCAGCAGCCAAGGGTTAGCGGGAGATCGAACCGGGGAGCTGTTTTTT

d_gene: TRBD2
j_gene: TRBJ2-7
abundance: .
v_gene: TRBV7-9
CDR3aa: CASSVAPLAGGPQGEQYF
CDR3nt: TGTGCCAGCAGCGTAGCCCCGCTAGCGGGAGGGCCTCAAGGGGAGCAGTACTTC

d_gene: TRBD1
j_gene: TRBJ1-2
abundance: .
v_gene: TRBV11-3
CDR3aa: CASSQGQGANGYTF
CDR3nt: TGTGCCAGCAGCCAAGGACAGGGGGCGAATGGCTACACCTTC

d_gene: .
j_gene: TRBJ2-1
abundance: .
v_gene: TRBV5-1
CDR3aa: CAKGLHESSYNEQFF
CDR3nt: TGCGCCAAGGGCCTCCACGAAAGCTCCTACAATGAGCAGTTCTTC

d_gene: TRBD1
j_gene: TRBJ2-7
abundance: .
v_gene: TRBV7-9
CDR3aa: CASSLARDSYEQYF
CDR3nt: TGTGCCAGCAGCTTAGCGAGGGACAGCTACGAGCAGTACTTC

d_gene: .
j_gene: TRBJ2-6
abundance: many
v_gene: TRBV4-1
CDR3aa: CASSLASRPSGANVLTF
CDR3nt: TGCGCCAGCAGCTTGGCAAGCCGGCCCTCTGGGGCCAACGTCCTGACTTTC

d_gene: .
j_gene: TRBJ1-1
abundance: .
v_gene: TRBV5-1
CDR3aa: CASISVSGEAFF
CDR3nt: TGTGCCAGCATATCTGTTTCGGGGGAAGCTTTCTTT

d_gene: .
j_gene: TRBJ2-1
abundance: .
v_gene: TRBV7-2
CDR3aa: CASSLVWGDEQFF
CDR3nt: TGTGCCAGCAGCTTAGTCTGGGGAGATGAGCAGTTCTTC

d_gene: .
j_gene: TRBJ2-5
abundance: few
v_gene: TRBV24-1
CDR3aa: CATSALDSPEESQYF
CDR3nt: TGTGCCACCAGTGCCTTGGACAGCCCTGAAGAGTCCCAGTACTTC

d_gene: .
j_gene: TRBJ2-7
abundance: many
v_gene: TRBV9
CDR3aa: CASSVGGTGTYEQYF
CDR3nt: TGTGCCAGCAGCGTAGGCGGAACGGGTACCTACGAGCAGTACTTC

d_gene: TRBD1
j_gene: TRBJ1-5
abundance: .
v_gene: TRBV10-2
CDR3aa: CASRSGTAYNQPQHF
CDR3nt: TGCGCCAGCAGATCCGGGACAGCGTACAATCAGCCCCAGCATTTT

d_gene: .
j_gene: TRBJ2-2
abundance: .
v_gene: TRBV2
CDR3aa: CATDLQGNTGELSW
CDR3nt: TGTGCCACTGACCTGCAGGGGAACACCGGGGAGCTGTCTTGG

d_gene: .
j_gene: TRBJ1-3
abundance: many
v_gene: TRBV11-1
CDR3aa: CASRRSWQKGNTIYF
CDR3nt: TGTGCCAGCAGGCGCAGCTGGCAGAAAGGAAACACCATATATTTT

d_gene: TRBD1
j_gene: TRBJ1-2
abundance: .
v_gene: TRBV10-3
CDR3aa: CATSLDRAVYGYTF
CDR3nt: TGTGCCACGTCCTTGGACAGGGCGGTCTATGGCTACACCTTC

d_gene: TRBD2
j_gene: TRBJ2-5
abundance: .
v_gene: TRBV20-1
CDR3aa: CSASRIGGNQETQYF
CDR3nt: TGCAGTGCTAGTAGGATCGGGGGGAACCAAGAGACCCAGTACTTC

d_gene: .
j_gene: TRBJ1-4
abundance: many
v_gene: TRBV4-1
CDR3aa: CASSEARGSEKLFF
CDR3nt: TGCGCCAGCAGCGAAGCGAGAGGGAGTGAAAAACTGTTTTTT

d_gene: TRBD1
j_gene: TRBJ1-1
abundance: few
v_gene: TRBV30
CDR3aa: CAGDREDTEAFF
CDR3nt: TGTGCCGGGGACAGGGAAGACACTGAAGCTTTCTTT

d_gene: .
j_gene: TRBJ1-5
abundance: .
v_gene: TRBV19
CDR3aa: CASSPGSFDQPQHF
CDR3nt: TGTGCCAGTAGTCCGGGGAGCTTCGATCAGCCCCAGCATTTT

d_gene: TRBD2
j_gene: TRBJ2-3
abundance: .
v_gene: TRBV2
CDR3aa: CASSERASGVTDTQYF
CDR3nt: TGTGCCAGCAGTGAAAGGGCTAGCGGAGTCACAGATACGCAGTATTTT

d_gene: TRBD2
j_gene: TRBJ2-7
abundance: many
v_gene: TRBV6-6
CDR3aa: CASRLQREQEQYF
CDR3nt: TGTGCCAGCAGACTCCAGCGGGAGCAAGAGCAGTACTTC

d_gene: .
j_gene: TRBJ1-1
abundance: few
v_gene: TRBV2
CDR3aa: CASRADRQEAFF
CDR3nt: TGTGCCAGCAGAGCGGACAGACAAGAAGCTTTCTTT

d_gene: .
j_gene: TRBJ2-7
abundance: many
v_gene: TRBV11-2
CDR3aa: CASSSTLGTHEGVGSYEQYF
CDR3nt: TGTGCCAGCAGCTCAACCCTTGGGACGCACGAGGGTGTTGGCTCCTACGAGCAGTACTTC

d_gene: TRBD1
j_gene: TRBJ2-7
abundance: .
v_gene: TRBV2
CDR3aa: CASSLAPRTGRYEQYF
CDR3nt: TGTGCCAGCAGTTTAGCTCCGCGGACAGGGAGATACGAGCAGTACTTC

d_gene: .
j_gene: TRBJ1-5
abundance: .
v_gene: TRBV7-6
CDR3aa: CASSHGEGSRNQPQHF
CDR3nt: TGTGCCAGCAGCCATGGGGAGGGGTCACGCAATCAGCCCCAGCATTTT

d_gene: .
j_gene: TRBJ2-5
abundance: .
v_gene: TRBV5-6
CDR3aa: CASSQPVRVRETQYF
CDR3nt: TGTGCCAGCAGCCAACCCGTCAGGGTACGGGAGACCCAGTACTTC

d_gene: TRBD1
j_gene: TRBJ1-5
abundance: .
v_gene: TRBV7-6
CDR3aa: CASSLGDRSYQPQHF
CDR3nt: TGTGCCAGCAGCTTAGGGGACAGGTCGTACCAGCCCCAGCATTTT

d_gene: TRBD2
j_gene: TRBJ2-2
abundance: .
v_gene: TRBV6-1
CDR3aa: CASSYRETLAGGGTGELFF
CDR3nt: TGTGCCAGCAGTTACAGGGAGACTCTAGCGGGAGGGGGCACCGGGGAGCTGTTTTTT

d_gene: .
j_gene: TRBJ1-6
abundance: .
v_gene: TRBV7-9
CDR3aa: CASSFRTQSPLHF
CDR3nt: TGTGCCAGCAGCTTTCGGACACAATCACCCCTCCACTTT

d_gene: .
j_gene: TRBJ2-7
abundance: .
v_gene: TRBV9
CDR3aa: CASSVFASGPDKSYEQHF
CDR3nt: TGTGCCAGCAGCGTTTTTGCTTCAGGGCCGGACAAGTCCTACGAGCAGCACTTC

d_gene: .
j_gene: TRBJ1-5
abundance: many
v_gene: TRBV28
CDR3aa: CASSPVRTPQHF
CDR3nt: TGTGCCAGCAGTCCTGTGAGGACCCCCCAGCATTTT

d_gene: .
j_gene: TRBJ2-5
abundance: once
v_gene: TRBV15
CDR3aa: CATSRGQGGNQPQYF
CDR3nt: TGTGCCACCAGCAGAGGACAGGGAGGGAATCAGCCCCAGTACTTC

d_gene: .
j_gene: TRBJ1-5
abundance: many
v_gene: TRBV12-3/TRBV12-4
CDR3aa: CASSLGRGQPQHF
CDR3nt: TGTGCCAGCAGTCTAGGACGGGGTCAGCCCCAGCATTTT

d_gene: .
j_gene: TRBJ2-7
abundance: many
v_gene: TRBV5-6
CDR3aa: CASSFLFGATYEQYF
CDR3nt: TGTGCCAGCAGCTTCCTATTCGGGGCGACCTACGAGCAGTACTTC

d_gene: .
j_gene: TRBJ1-4
abundance: few
v_gene: TRBV20-1
CDR3aa: CSARGTAEKLFF
CDR3nt: TGCAGTGCTAGAGGGACAGCCGAAAAACTGTTTTTT

d_gene: .
j_gene: TRBJ2-7
abundance: .
v_gene: TRBV27
CDR3aa: CASSFRGSRSYEQYF
CDR3nt: TGTGCCAGCAGTTTTAGGGGATCCCGCTCCTACGAGCAGTACTTC

d_gene: TRBD1
j_gene: TRBJ2-7
abundance: many
v_gene: TRBV11-2
CDR3aa: CASSPQTGRNYEQYF
CDR3nt: TGTGCCAGCAGCCCTCAGACAGGGCGTAACTACGAGCAGTACTTC

d_gene: .
j_gene: TRBJ2-1
abundance: .
v_gene: TRBV5-1
CDR3aa: CASSPGGVRYEQFF
CDR3nt: TGCGCCAGCAGCCCAGGAGGAGTCAGGTATGAGCAGTTCTTC

d_gene: TRBD1
j_gene: TRBJ2-2
abundance: .
v_gene: TRBV5-1
CDR3aa: CASSVTGAVNSGELFF
CDR3nt: TGCGCCAGCAGCGTAACAGGGGCGGTCAACAGCGGGGAGCTGTTTTTT

d_gene: .
j_gene: TRBJ1-4
abundance: many
v_gene: TRBV7-9
CDR3aa: CASSHRVSDDNEKLFF
CDR3nt: TGTGCCAGCAGCCATAGGGTATCGGATGATAATGAAAAACTGTTTTTT

d_gene: .
j_gene: TRBJ2-5
abundance: many
v_gene: TRBV10-3
CDR3aa: CAIGSRAEETQYF
CDR3nt: TGTGCCATCGGCTCGCGGGCAGAAGAGACCCAGTACTTC

d_gene: .
j_gene: TRBJ2-7
abundance: many
v_gene: TRBV20-1
CDR3aa: CSASGASRGNSEQYF
CDR3nt: TGCAGTGCTAGTGGGGCTAGCCGTGGGAATAGCGAGCAGTACTTC

d_gene: TRBD1
j_gene: TRBJ1-2
abundance: many
v_gene: TRBV11-2
CDR3aa: CASSLIAGTAYGYTF
CDR3nt: TGTGCCAGCAGCTTAATCGCCGGGACAGCTTATGGCTACACCTTC

d_gene: TRBD2
j_gene: TRBJ2-5
abundance: many
v_gene: TRBV7-9
CDR3aa: CASSSRTSLETQYF
CDR3nt: TGTGCCAGCAGCTCCAGGACTAGTCTAGAGACCCAGTACTTC

d_gene: .
j_gene: TRBJ2-7
abundance: .
v_gene: TRBV7-2
CDR3aa: CASSSFRDSYEQYF
CDR3nt: TGTGCCAGCAGCAGTTTCAGGGACTCCTACGAGCAGTACTTC

d_gene: .
j_gene: TRBJ1-2
abundance: .
v_gene: TRBV7-8
CDR3aa: CASSGDGYTF
CDR3nt: TGTGCCAGCTCGGGCGATGGCTACACCTTC

d_gene: .
j_gene: TRBJ1-2
abundance: many
v_gene: TRBV7-8
CDR3aa: CASSLGAGDSFIYGYTF
CDR3nt: TGTGCCAGCAGCTTGGGGGCAGGGGACTCCTTTATCTATGGCTACACCTTC

d_gene: TRBD1
j_gene: TRBJ1-1
abundance: .
v_gene: TRBV10-2
CDR3aa: CASSSGPGQGNTEAFF
CDR3nt: TGTGCCAGCAGCTCTGGCCCGGGACAGGGAAACACTGAAGCTTTCTTT

d_gene: .
j_gene: TRBJ1-1
abundance: many
v_gene: TRBV4-2
CDR3aa: CASSLYTTGNTEAFF
CDR3nt: TGTGCCAGCAGCCTATATACGACAGGGAACACTGAAGCTTTCTTT

d_gene: TRBD2
j_gene: TRBJ2-7
abundance: .
v_gene: TRBV5-1
CDR3aa: CASSLRAGTQYF
CDR3nt: TGCGCCAGCAGCTTAAGAGCGGGGACGCAGTACTTC

d_gene: .
j_gene: TRBJ1-1
abundance: many
v_gene: TRBV6-6
CDR3aa: CASSYRSTAMNTEAFF
CDR3nt: TGTGCCAGCAGTTACCGGAGTACAGCAATGAACACTGAAGCTTTCTTT

d_gene: .
j_gene: TRBJ1-1
abundance: .
v_gene: TRBV12-3/TRBV12-4
CDR3aa: CASSTAGGRNTEAFF
CDR3nt: TGTGCCAGCTCAACGGCTGGGGGGCGGAACACTGAAGCTTTCTTT

d_gene: TRBD1
j_gene: TRBJ1-3
abundance: many
v_gene: TRBV29-1
CDR3aa: CSVVKGGKGNTIYF
CDR3nt: TGCAGCGTTGTGAAAGGGGGCAAAGGAAACACCATATATTTT

d_gene: TRBD1
j_gene: TRBJ2-5
abundance: .
v_gene: TRBV7-9
CDR3aa: CASSWWGEGAYETQYF
CDR3nt: TGTGCCAGCAGCTGGTGGGGCGAGGGGGCCTACGAGACCCAGTACTTC

d_gene: TRBD1
j_gene: TRBJ2-7
abundance: .
v_gene: TRBV7-2
CDR3aa: CASSLHGTGGAYEQYF
CDR3nt: TGTGCCAGCAGCCTACACGGGACAGGCGGTGCCTACGAGCAGTACTTC

d_gene: .
j_gene: TRBJ2-7
abundance: .
v_gene: TRBV2
CDR3aa: CASSDRHTNTGGGSEQYF
CDR3nt: TGTGCCAGCAGTGATCGCCACACGAACACCGGGGGCGGGAGCGAGCAGTACTTC